This T cell receptor (beta chain) was captured by sequencing in a study of blood T cells in healthy people across ages. There were at least 5.5 micrograms of total RNA extracted from every sample. The second PCR ran roughly 7 to 11 cycles with a sample-barcoded 5' primer and J-beta primers. Sequencing recovered at least 2.5 million CDR3-containing paired-end reads from each sample. TCRdb ran MiXCR on the 5' RACE reads and lists one entry per CDR3 protein. The sample gives 540,000 or so distinct CDR3 sequences, about 25% of which show up once; 8.7% is in the top ten. Deletions cut 5 bases from V and 3 bases from J, with 16 bases between. Germline values: CDR1 SGHVS, CDR2 FQNEAQ. The CDR3 is 15 amino acids. The same sample was also used in a study of T cells of mothers and their children. That source notes: A second PCR was performed with the M1S primer. This primer added sample barcodes and 2-4 random nucleotides.

The chain joins TRBV7-8 to TRBJ2-5; D is undetermined. Input material: blood. The clonotype comes from a boy aged 5 to 17 in good health. CDR3 DNA: TGTGCCAGCAGCGCCATACGTTGGGGTAAAGAGACCCAGTACTTC. Translation gives CASSAIRWGKETQYF.